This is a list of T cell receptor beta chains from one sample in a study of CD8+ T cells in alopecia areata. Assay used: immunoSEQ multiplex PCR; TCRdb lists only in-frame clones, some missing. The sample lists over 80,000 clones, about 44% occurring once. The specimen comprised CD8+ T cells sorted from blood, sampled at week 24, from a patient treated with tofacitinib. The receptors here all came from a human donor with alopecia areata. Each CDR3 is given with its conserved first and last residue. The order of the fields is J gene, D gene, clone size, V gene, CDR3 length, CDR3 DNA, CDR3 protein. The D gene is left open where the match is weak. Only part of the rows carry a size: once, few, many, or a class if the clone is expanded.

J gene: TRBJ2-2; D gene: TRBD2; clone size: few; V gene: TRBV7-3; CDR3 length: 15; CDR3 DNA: TGTGCCAGCAGCCCCGGGACTACCTTTGTAGGGGAGCTGTTTTTT; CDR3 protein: CASSPGTTFVGELFF
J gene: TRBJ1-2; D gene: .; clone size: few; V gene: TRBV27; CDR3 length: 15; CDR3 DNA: TGTGCCAGCAGCCCAGGGGCAGGAGCTAACTATGGCTACACCTTC; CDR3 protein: CASSPGAGANYGYTF
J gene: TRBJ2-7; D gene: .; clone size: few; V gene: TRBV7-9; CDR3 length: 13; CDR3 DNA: TGTGCCAGCAGTTCTCCTTCGGCCTACGAGCAGTACTTC; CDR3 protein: CASSSPSAYEQYF
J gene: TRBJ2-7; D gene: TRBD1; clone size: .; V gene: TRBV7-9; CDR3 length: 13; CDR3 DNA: TGTGCCAGCAGCACGGGACAGACCTACGAGCAGTACTTC; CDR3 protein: CASSTGQTYEQYF
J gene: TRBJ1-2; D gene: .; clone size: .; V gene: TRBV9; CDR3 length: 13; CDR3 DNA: TGTGCCAGCAGGGCGGCTCCCAACTATGGCTACACCTTC; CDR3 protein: CASRAAPNYGYTF
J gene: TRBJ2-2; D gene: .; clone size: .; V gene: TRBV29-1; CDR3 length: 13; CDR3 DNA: TGCAGCGTTTGGGAGTACGACACCGGGGAGCTGTTTTTT; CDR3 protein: CSVWEYDTGELFF
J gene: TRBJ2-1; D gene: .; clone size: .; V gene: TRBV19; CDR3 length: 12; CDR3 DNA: TGTGCCAGTAGTATAAGCCTTAATGAGCAGTTCTTC; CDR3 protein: CASSISLNEQFF
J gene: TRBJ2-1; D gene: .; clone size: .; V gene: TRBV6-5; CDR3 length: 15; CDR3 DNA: TGTGCCAGCAGTTTCGCCCATCCGCAGCGCGCTGAGCAGTTCTTC; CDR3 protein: CASSFAHPQRAEQFF
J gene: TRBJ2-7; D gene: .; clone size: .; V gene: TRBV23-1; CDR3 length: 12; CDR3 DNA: TGCGCCAGCCGCCTCCCCTGTGATGAGCAGTACTTC; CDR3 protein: CASRLPCDEQYF
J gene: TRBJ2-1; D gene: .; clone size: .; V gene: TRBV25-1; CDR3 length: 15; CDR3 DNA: TGTGCCAGCAGTGACCCGGGGATGGGCTACAATGAGCAGTTCTTC; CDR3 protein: CASSDPGMGYNEQFF
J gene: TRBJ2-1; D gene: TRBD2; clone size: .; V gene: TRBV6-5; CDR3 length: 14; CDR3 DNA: TGTGCCAGCAGTCAAAAACTAGCGGGACTTGAGCAGTTCTTC; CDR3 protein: CASSQKLAGLEQFF
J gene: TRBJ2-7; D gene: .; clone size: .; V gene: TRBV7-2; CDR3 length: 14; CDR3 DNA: TGTGCCAGCAGCTCCGCGGGACCGGGAGACGAGCAGTACTTC; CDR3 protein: CASSSAGPGDEQYF
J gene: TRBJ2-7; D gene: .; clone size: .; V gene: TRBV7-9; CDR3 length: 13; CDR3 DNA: TGTGCCAGCAGCACGGTGGTGTCGGCCGAGCAGTACTTC; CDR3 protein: CASSTVVSAEQYF
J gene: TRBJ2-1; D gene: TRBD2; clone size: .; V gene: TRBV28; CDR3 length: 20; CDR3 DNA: TGTGCCAGCAGCCCCGTTCACCAACGCCGGCTAGCGGCCTCCTACAATGAGCAGTTCTTC; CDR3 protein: CASSPVHQRRLAASYNEQFF
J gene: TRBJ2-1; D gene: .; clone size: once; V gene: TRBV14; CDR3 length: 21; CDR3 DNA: TGTGCCAGCAGCCCCTGGGGAGGCGGACCTCCGGGACCCCTCTCCTACAATGAGCAGTTCTTC; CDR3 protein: CASSPWGGGPPGPLSYNEQFF
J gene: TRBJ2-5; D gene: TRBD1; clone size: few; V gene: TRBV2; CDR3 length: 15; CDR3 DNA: TGTGCCAGCGCAAGGACAGGGGGAGATCGGGAGACCCAGTACTTC; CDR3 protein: CASARTGGDRETQYF
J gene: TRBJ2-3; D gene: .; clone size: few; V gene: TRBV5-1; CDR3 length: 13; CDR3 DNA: TGCGCCAGCAGCTTGGGGACTGCAGATACGCAGTATTTT; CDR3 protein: CASSLGTADTQYF
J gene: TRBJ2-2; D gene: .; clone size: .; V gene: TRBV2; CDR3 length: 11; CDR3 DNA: TGTGCCACCCGCTCCGCCGGGGAGCTGTTTTTT; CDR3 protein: CATRSAGELFF
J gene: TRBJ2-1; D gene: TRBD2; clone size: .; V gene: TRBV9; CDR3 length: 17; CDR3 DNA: TGTGCCAGCAGCGGCGACCCGGGACTAGACTACTACAATGAGCAGTTCTTC; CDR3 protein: CASSGDPGLDYYNEQFF
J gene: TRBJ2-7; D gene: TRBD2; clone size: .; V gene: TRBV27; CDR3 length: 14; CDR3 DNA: TGTGCCAGCAGTTCTAGCGGGAGGGGCCACGAGCAGTACTTC; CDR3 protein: CASSSSGRGHEQYF